This T cell receptor beta chain was retrieved from a study of T cell repertoires in cytomegalovirus infection. Study summary: Selection of CMV epitopes for the study included recently identified HLA-C-restricted and well-studied HLA-B-restricted ones. Public TCR beta signatures provided an indication of both CMV infection and a matching HLA type. Study observations and caveats: HLA-C-restricted CMV-specific TCR beta clonotypes prevailed in the ex vivo response. People with CMV and the relevant HLA were identified by cumulative public TCR beta family frequency.

About this clonotype: Its matching antigen is unknown.

One entry per CDR3 protein, called by TCRdb with MiXCR from the reads. The top ten hold around a sixth of the sample, which has 600,000 to 700,000 distinct CDR3 sequences, around a third seen once. Germline lookup yields CDR1 SNHLY and CDR2 FYNNEI. This CDR3 is built from 15 residues. The ends were cut back, 0 bases at V and 6 bases at J, with 12 bases in the middle. Sample: cultured PBMCs, taken from culture after CMV antigen stimulation. This chain links TRBV2 with TRBJ1-5; D perhaps matches TRBD1 (5 bases). The TCR comes from a human donor in good health (CMV status not recorded). Some clones in this sample may be carry-over from other donors' samples. The CDR3, as DNA: TGTGCCAGCAGTGAAGCGGGCAGGGATGGTCAGCCCCAGCATTTT. Protein sequence: CASSEAGRDGQPQHF.